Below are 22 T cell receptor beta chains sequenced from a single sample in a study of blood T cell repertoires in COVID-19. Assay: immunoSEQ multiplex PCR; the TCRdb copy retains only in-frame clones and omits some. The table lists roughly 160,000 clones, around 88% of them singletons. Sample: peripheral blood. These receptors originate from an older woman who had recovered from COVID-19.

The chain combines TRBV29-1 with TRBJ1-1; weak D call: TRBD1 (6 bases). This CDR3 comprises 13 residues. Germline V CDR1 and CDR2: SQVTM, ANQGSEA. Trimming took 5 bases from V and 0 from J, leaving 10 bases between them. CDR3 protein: CSVSGGVNTEAFF. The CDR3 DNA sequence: TGCAGCGTTAGTGGGGGCGTGAACACTGAAGCTTTCTTT.

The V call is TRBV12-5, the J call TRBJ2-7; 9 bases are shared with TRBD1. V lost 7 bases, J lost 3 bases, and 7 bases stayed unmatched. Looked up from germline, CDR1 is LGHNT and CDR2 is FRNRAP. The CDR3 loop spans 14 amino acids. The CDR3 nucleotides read TGTGCTAGTGCCCGGGACAGGGTTGGCTACGAGCAGTACTTC. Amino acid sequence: CASARDRVGYEQYF.

CDR3 in amino acids: CASSRTGLNEKLFF. CDR3 DNA: TGTGCCAGCAGCCGGACAGGGCTGAATGAAAAACTGTTTTTT. The chain employs TRBV7-2 and TRBJ1-4; 8 nucleotides line up with TRBD1. V was pared by 5 bases and J by 5 bases, with 4 bases of the junction left unmatched. Per germline, CDR1 SGHTA and CDR2 FQGNSA. The CDR3 consists of 14 residues.

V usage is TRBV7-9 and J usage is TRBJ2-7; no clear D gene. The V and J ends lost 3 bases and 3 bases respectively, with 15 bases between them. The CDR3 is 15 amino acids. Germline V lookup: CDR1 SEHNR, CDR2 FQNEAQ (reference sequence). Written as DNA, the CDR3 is TGTGCCAGCAGCTTCGGTCCTGTCCCCGACTACGAGCAGTACTTC. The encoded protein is CASSFGPVPDYEQYF.

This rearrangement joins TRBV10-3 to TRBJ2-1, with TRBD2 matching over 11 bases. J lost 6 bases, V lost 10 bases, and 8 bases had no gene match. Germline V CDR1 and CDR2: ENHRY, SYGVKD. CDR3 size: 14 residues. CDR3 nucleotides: TGTGCCACCCACACTAGCGGGGGTGGCAATGAGCAGTTCTTC. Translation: CATHTSGGGNEQFF.

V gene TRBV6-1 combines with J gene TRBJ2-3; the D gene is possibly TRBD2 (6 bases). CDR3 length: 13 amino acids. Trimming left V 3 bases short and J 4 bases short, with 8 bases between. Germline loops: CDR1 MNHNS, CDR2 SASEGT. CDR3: CASSDQRADTQYF. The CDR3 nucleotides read TGTGCCAGCAGTGATCAGCGGGCAGATACGCAGTATTTT.

CDR3 in amino acids: CATSGVGGAGTGELFF. DNA for the CDR3: TGTGCCACCAGTGGCGTAGGGGGGGCCGGCACCGGGGAGCTGTTTTTT. This rearrangement joins TRBV24-1 to TRBJ2-2, with a tentative D call TRBD2 (7 bases). The CDR3 length is 16 residues. The germline V and J ends were trimmed by 5 bases and 4 bases, with 16 bases remaining between them. Germline CDR1 and CDR2: KGHDR and SFDVKD.

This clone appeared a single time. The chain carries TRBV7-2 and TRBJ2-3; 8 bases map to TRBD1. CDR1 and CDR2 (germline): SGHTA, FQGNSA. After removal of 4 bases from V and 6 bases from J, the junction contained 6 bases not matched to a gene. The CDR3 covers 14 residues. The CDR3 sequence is CASSSTGAGDTQYF. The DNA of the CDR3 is TGTGCCAGCAGCTCGACAGGGGCGGGGGATACGCAGTATTTT.

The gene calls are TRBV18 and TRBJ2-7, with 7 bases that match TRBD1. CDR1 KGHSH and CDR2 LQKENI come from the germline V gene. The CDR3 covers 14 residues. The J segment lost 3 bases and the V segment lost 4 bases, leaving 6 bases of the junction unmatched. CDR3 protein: CASSLAGGLYEQYF. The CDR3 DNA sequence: TGTGCCAGCTCACTGGCAGGGGGTCTCTACGAGCAGTACTTC.

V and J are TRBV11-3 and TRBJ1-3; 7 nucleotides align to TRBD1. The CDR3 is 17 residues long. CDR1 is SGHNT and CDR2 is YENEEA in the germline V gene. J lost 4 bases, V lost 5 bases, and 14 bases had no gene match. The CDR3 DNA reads TGTGCCAGCAGCCCCACCCGGACAGGCCATCAAGGAAACACCATATATTTT. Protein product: CASSPTRTGHQGNTIYF.

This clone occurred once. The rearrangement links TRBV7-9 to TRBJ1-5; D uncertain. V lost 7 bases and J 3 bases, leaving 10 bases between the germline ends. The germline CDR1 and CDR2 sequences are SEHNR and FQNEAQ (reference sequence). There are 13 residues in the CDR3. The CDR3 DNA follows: TGTGCCAGCACCCGGGAAAACAATCAGCCCCAGCATTTT. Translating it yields CASTRENNQPQHF.

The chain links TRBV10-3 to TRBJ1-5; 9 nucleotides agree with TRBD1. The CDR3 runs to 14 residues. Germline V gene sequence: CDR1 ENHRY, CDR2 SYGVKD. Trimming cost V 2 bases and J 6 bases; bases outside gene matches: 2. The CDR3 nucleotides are TGTGCCATCAGTGAGGGGACAGGGCTTCAGCCCCAGCATTTT. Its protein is CAISEGTGLQPQHF.

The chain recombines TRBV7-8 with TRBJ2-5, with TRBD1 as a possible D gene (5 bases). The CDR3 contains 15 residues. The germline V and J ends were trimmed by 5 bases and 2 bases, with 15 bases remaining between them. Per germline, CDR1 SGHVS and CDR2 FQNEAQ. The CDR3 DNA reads TGTGCCAGCAGCCGACCGAGTGGGGCTCAAGAGACCCAGTACTTC. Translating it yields CASSRPSGAQETQYF. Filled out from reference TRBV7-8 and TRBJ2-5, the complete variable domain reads GAGVSQSPRYKVAKRGQDVALRCDPISGHVSLFWYQQALGQGPEFLTYFQNEAQLDKSGLPSDRFFAERPEGSVSTLKIQRTQQEDSAVYLCASSRPSGAQETQYFGPGTRLLVL.

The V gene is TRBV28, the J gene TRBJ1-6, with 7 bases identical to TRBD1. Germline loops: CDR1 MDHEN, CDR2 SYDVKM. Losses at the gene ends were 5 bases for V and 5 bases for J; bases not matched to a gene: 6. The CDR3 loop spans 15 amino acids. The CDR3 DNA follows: TGTGCCAGCAGTCCCCCGACAGGGAATAATTCACCCCTCCACTTT. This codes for CASSPPTGNNSPLHF.

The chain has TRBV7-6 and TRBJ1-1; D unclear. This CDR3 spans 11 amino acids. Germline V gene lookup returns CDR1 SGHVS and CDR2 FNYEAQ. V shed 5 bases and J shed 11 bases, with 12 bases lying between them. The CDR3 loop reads CASSETGGAFF. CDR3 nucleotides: TGTGCCAGCAGCGAGACGGGTGGCGCTTTCTTT.

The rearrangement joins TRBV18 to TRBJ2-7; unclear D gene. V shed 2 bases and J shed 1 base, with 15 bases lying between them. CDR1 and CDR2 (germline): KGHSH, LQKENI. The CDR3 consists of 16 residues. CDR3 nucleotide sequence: TGTGCCAGCTCACCAGGGCTTCTGCACGCTTCCTACGAGCAGTACTTC. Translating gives CASSPGLLHASYEQYF.

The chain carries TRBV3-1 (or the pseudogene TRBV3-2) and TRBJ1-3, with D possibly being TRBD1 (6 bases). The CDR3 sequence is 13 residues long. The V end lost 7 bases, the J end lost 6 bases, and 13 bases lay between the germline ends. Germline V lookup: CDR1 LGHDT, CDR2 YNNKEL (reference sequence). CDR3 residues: CASTLGTLNTIYF. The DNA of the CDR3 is TGTGCCAGCACCCTCGGGACACTAAACACCATATATTTT.

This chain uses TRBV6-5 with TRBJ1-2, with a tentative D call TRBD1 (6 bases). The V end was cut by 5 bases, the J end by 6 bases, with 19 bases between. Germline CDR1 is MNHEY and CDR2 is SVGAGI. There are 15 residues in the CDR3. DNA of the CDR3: TGTGCCAGCAGTACCTACAGGGAAAGTGAGGATGGCTACACCTTC. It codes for CASSTYRESEDGYTF.

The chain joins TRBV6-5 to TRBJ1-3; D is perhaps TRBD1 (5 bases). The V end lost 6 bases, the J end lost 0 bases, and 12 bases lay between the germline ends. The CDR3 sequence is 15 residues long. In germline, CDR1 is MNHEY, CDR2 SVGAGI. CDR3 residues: CASSRQGNSGNTIYF. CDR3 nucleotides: TGTGCCAGCAGCCGCCAGGGCAACTCTGGAAACACCATATATTTT.

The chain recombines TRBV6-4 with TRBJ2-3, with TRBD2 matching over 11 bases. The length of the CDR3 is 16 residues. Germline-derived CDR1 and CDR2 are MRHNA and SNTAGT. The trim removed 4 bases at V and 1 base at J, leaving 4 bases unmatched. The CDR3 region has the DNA TGTGCCAGCAGTGCGGCTAGCGGGGGGCGCACAGATACGCAGTATTTT. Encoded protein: CASSAASGGRTDTQYF.

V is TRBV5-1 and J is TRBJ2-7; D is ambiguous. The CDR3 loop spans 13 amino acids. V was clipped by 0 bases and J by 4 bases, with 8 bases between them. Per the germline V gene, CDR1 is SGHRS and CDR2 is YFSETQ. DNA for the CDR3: TGCGCCAGCAGCTTGGACATACCTTACGAGCAGTACTTC. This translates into CASSLDIPYEQYF.

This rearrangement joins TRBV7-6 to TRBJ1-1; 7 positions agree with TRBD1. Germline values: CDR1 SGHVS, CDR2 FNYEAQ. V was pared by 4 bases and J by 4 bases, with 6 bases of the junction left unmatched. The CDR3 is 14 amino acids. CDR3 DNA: TGTGCCAGCAGCTCCCGACAGGGAGGCACTGAAGCTTTCTTT. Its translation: CASSSRQGGTEAFF.